The T cell receptor (beta chain) described here comes from a study of cytomegalovirus exposure and HLA in healthy donors. Study-level findings and limits: There were 150 to 200 TCR beta chains listed as cytomegalovirus-associated.

13 Jbeta primers and 60 Vbeta primers were used for the PCR. Clones were sequenced by immunoSEQ multiplex PCR, and TCRdb holds only the in-frame ones, with some missing. The sample holds 60,000 or so clones, about 86% seen once. This clone appeared a single time. The antigen is undetermined. The sequenced sample consisted of PBMCs. The receptor comes from a middle-aged man in good health and CMV-seronegative.

DNA for the CDR3: TGTGCCAGCAGCTTAGTAGTACCATTAAGCTCGGAAGCTTTCTTT. It encodes CASSLVVPLSSEAFF. The J gene is TRBJ1-1, the V gene TRBV11-3; no definite D call. Germline lookup yields CDR1 SGHNT and CDR2 YENEEA. Trimming took 1 base from V and 8 from J, leaving 17 bases between them. The CDR3 extends over 15 amino acids. Complete variable domain (other parts from reference TRBV11-3 and TRBJ1-1): EAGVVQSPRYKIIEKKQPVAFWCNPISGHNTLYWYLQNLGQGPELLIRYENEEAVDDSQLPKDRFSAERLKGVDSTLKIQPAELGDSAVYLCASSLVVPLSSEAFFGQGTRLTVV.